This T cell receptor beta chain was captured by sequencing in a study of blood T cell repertoires in COVID-19. This table comes from immunoSEQ multiplex PCR, and its TCRdb copy is limited to in-frame clones, with some not included. Among tens of thousands of clones listed, less than 90% were seen once. Germline assignment: CDR1 SGHNT and CDR2 YYREEE (reference sequence). V was cut by 1 base and J by 3 bases, with 11 bases left in between. The CDR3 is made up of 14 amino acids. J is TRBJ2-7 and V is TRBV5-4; D is unresolved. Material: peripheral blood. This TCR was sampled from a human donor in a cohort sampled during active COVID-19. The CDR3, as DNA: TGTGCCAGCAGCTTGTCTGACTTGAACTACGAGCAGTACTTC. It encodes CASSLSDLNYEQYF.